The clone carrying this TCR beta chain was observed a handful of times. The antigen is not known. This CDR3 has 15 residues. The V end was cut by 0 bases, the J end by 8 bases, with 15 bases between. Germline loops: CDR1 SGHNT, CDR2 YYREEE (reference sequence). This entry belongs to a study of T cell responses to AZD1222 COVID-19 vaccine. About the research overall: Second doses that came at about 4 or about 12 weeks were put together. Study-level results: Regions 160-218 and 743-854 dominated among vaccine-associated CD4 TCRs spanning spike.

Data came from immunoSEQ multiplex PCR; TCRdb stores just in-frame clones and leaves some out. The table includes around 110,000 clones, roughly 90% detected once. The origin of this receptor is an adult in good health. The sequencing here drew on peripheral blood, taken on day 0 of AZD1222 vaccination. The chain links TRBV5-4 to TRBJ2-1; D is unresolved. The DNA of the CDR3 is TGTGCCAGCAGCTTGGTAGGGCTTAGGATGGATGAGCAGTTCTTC. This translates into CASSLVGLRMDEQFF.